This TCR beta chain is drawn from a study of beta chain features in type 1 diabetes. For the study at large: Researchers looked at approximately 100,000,000 sorted cells across all samples.

Of the isolated RNA, all was reverse transcribed, and so the sequenced material was expressed TCRB transcripts. This table comes from immunoSEQ multiplex PCR, and its TCRdb copy is limited to in-frame clones, with some not included. The data contain around 430,000 clones, approximately 31% of them seen just once; the ten biggest clones take up around 0.065%. In germline, CDR1 is LGHNA, CDR2 YNFKEQ. The CDR3 has 16 residues. V was clipped by 0 bases and J by 3 bases, with 11 bases between them. Sequences were obtained from naive CD4+ T cells from blood. The J gene is TRBJ1-4, the V gene TRBV4-2; D uncertain. This TCR came from a man aged 18 to 30 in good health. The CDR3 nucleotides are TGTGCCAGCAGCCAAGAAACCGGGCCTTCTAATGAAAAACTGTTTTTT. Translated, it gives CASSQETGPSNEKLFF.